This TCR beta chain was documented in a study of blood T cell repertoires in COVID-19. V was trimmed by 4 bases and J by 5 bases, leaving 10 bases between them. The CDR3 consists of 12 residues. As handled by the study authors: Reference gene primer amplification yielded estimated nucleated cell counts. The table came from immunoSEQ multiplex PCR; TCRdb's copy has only in-frame clones and leaves some out. That table furnishes V, J and clone size, whereas the DNA furnished D and trimming. The top ten hold about 1.6% of the sample, which has 300,000 or so clones, 87% seen once. Sequencing used peripheral blood. The chain joins TRBV5-3 to TRBJ2-7; D is perhaps TRBD1 (6 bases). TRBV5-3 belongs to the ORF category, with a function that is uncertain. This clonotype originated in a woman aged 40-49 years who had recovered from COVID-19. The CDR3 sequence is CARSPRGHEQYF. In DNA form, the CDR3 reads TGTGCCAGAAGCCCCAGGGGACACGAGCAGTACTTC.